This T cell receptor (beta chain) stems from a study of CD8 T cells in ankylosing spondylitis. With regard to this clonotype: What it recognizes is unknown.

Making use of molecular barcodes, quantitative 5'-RACE generated TCR beta libraries. In TCRdb, the 5' RACE reads were re-called with MiXCR into one record per CDR3 protein. The sample has around 340,000 distinct CDR3 sequences; roughly 14% are singletons. Whole-study results and caveats: Significant enrichment of disease-linked clones was reportedly seen in matched ankylosing spondylitis synovial fluid. Disease-associated clonotypes exhibited CD8+ identity and were relatively infrequent in peripheral blood.

This TCR derives from a male donor with ankylosing spondylitis or in good health (not recorded which). Sequenced material: blood, either unsorted or a sorted T cell fraction (not recorded which).

CDR3 nucleotides: TGTGCCAGTAGTAGTGGGGGTTGGGAGACCCAGTACTTC. Amino acid sequence: CASSSGGWETQYF. The chain employs TRBV19 and TRBJ2-5, with D perhaps TRBD1 or TRBD2 (5 bases each). Trimming took off 4 bases at V and 5 bases at J, with 11 bases between the two ends. CDR1 LNHDA and CDR2 SQIVND come from the germline V gene (reference sequence). The CDR3 spans 13 residues. The complete variable domain, with remaining parts taken from reference TRBV19 and TRBJ2-5, reads DGGITQSPKYLFRKEGQNVTLSCEQNLNHDAMYWYRQDPGQGLRLIYYSQIVNDFQKGDIAEGYSVSREKKESFPLTVTSAQKNPTAFYLCASSSGGWETQYFGPGTRLLVL.